This T cell receptor (beta chain) was retrieved from a study of T cells in Graves' hyperthyroidism and ophthalmopathy. General study findings and limits: Researchers report that a 13 V-J model separated ophthalmopathy from stable hyperthyroidism.

What was amplified from RNA transcripts were TCR beta CDR3 regions. First-round RT-PCR of the TCR CDR3 relied on the HTBI primer set. From the multiplex PCR reads, TCRdb called clonotypes with MiXCR, one entry per CDR3 protein. The sample holds hundreds of thousands of distinct CDR3 sequences, roughly 32% seen once. The germline V and J ends were trimmed by 2 bases and 6 bases, with 4 bases remaining between them. Germline CDR1 WSHSY, CDR2 SAAADI. This CDR3 spans 11 amino acids. This clonotype was detected ten times or more. Antigen: not known. When ophthalmopathy did not progress within 18 months, Graves' hyperthyroidism was considered stable.

The sample consisted of blood. This receptor was obtained from a woman aged 40 to 50 with Graves' hyperthyroidism. The chain carries TRBV10-2 and TRBJ1-2; no reliable D call. CDR3 DNA sequence: TGCGCCAGCAGTGAGCGGGATGGCTACACCTTC. This sequence encodes CASSERDGYTF.